This T cell receptor beta chain appears in the sequencing data of a study of T-cell memory formation after mild COVID-19. Turning to the study itself: Each donor largely had its own TCR clusters.

Broader study findings: Within pre-infection memory, some responding clones were found, suggesting cross-reactive memory joined. Shrinking CD4+ clones resided mostly in CM and EM, and CD8+ ones in EMRA.

Notes on this clonotype: What it binds is not known.

The germline CDR1 and CDR2 sequences are KGHDR and SFDVKD. Germline trimming cut 6 bases from V and 2 bases from J; bases unmatched to any gene: 10. There are 16 residues in the CDR3. MiXCR was run by TCRdb on the 5' RACE reads, yielding one entry per CDR3 protein. This table has about 170,000 distinct CDR3 sequences, 13% appearing once. The source material was PBMCs or a T cell subset sorted from them (not recorded which). The receptor's source is a man aged 18 to 30 who had mild COVID-19 (a few samples of this study predate the infection). Cell type and time point are not known. V and J are TRBV24-1 and TRBJ2-3; 7 positions match TRBD1. As DNA, the CDR3 is TGTGCCACCAGTCCGTCCGGGACAGCCGACACAGATACGCAGTATTTT. Its protein product is CATSPSGTADTDTQYF.